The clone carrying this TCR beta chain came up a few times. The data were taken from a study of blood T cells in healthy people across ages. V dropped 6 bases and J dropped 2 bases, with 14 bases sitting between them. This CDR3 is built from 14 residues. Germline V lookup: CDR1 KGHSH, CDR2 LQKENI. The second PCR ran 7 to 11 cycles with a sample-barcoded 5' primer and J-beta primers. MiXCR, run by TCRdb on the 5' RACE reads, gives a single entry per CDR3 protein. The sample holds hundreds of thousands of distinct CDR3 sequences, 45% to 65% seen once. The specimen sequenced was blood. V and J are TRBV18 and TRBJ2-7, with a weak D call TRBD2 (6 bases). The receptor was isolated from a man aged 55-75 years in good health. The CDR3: CASSGGQTTYEQYF. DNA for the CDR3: TGTGCCAGCTCGGGAGGACAAACAACCTACGAGCAGTACTTC.